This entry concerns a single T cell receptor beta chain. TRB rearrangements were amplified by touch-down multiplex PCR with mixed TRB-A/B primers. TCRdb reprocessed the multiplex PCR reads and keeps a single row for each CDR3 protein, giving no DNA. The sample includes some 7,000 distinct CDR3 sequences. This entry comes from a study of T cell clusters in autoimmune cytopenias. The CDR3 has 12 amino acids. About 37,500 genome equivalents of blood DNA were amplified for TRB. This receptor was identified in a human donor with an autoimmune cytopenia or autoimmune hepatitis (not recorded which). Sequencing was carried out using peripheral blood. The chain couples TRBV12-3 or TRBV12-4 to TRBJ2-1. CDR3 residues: CASSLIASEQFF.